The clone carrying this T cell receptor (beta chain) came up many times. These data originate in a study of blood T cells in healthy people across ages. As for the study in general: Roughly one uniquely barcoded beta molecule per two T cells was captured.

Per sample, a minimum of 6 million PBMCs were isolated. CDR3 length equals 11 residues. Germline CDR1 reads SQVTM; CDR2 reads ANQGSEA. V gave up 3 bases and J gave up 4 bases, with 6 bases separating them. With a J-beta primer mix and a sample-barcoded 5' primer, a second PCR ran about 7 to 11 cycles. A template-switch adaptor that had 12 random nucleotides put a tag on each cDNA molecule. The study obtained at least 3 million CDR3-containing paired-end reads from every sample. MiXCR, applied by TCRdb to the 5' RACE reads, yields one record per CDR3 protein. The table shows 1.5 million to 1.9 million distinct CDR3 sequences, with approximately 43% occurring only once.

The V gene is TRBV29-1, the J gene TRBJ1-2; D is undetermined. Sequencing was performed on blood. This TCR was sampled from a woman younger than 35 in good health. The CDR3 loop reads CSVEAAYGYTF. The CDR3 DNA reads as TGCAGCGTTGAGGCAGCCTATGGCTACACCTTC.